This TCR beta chain was found in a study of CD8 T cells in ankylosing spondylitis. General study results and limits: Reportedly, disease-linked clones are significantly enriched in ankylosing spondylitis patients' matched synovial fluid. Disease-linked clones were found to be CD8+ and relatively rare in peripheral blood. A motif of eight highly homologous TCR beta variants was seen as apparently characteristic of ankylosing spondylitis blood. A subset of motif variants has previously been described in the synovial fluid and blood of reactive arthritis.

Germline-derived CDR1 and CDR2 are SGHDT and YYEEEE. The CDR3 has 13 amino acids. V was cut by 4 bases and J by 2 bases, with 8 bases left in between. This clonotype was observed a few times. Its antigen remains unidentified. TCRdb redid the calling of the 5' RACE reads with MiXCR, one entry per CDR3 protein. The table records approximately 290,000 distinct CDR3 sequences, around 20% of them present only once. The sample was blood, either unsorted or a sorted T cell fraction (not recorded which). This chain joins TRBV5-6 and TRBJ2-3; unclear D gene. This sequence was found in a female donor with ankylosing spondylitis or in good health (not recorded which). The CDR3 reads CASSAPITDTQYF. As DNA, the CDR3 is TGTGCCAGCAGCGCGCCGATCACAGATACGCAGTATTTT.